The clone carrying this T cell receptor beta chain is a singleton in its sample. V was clipped by 4 bases and J by 2 bases, with 16 bases between them. CDR3 length equals 16 residues. The V gene's germline CDR1 is LGHNA and CDR2 YNFKEQ. In the original processing: Estimates of nucleated cell counts were drawn from the amplification of reference gene primers. TCRdb's copy holds only in-frame clones and misses some; the assay was immunoSEQ multiplex PCR. The V and J calls and the clone size are those of that table, but D and trimming were determined from the DNA. The table records over 100,000 clones, 80% to 85% of them present only once. This entry comes from a study of blood T cell repertoires in COVID-19. Study background: Whether acute or convalescent, the COVID-19 samples came from the United States, Italy and Spain. In each case, the material was cDNA or gDNA derived from T cells, B-cell-depleted T cells, or PBMCs.

This clonotype was sampled from a man aged 65 to 79 with acute or convalescent COVID-19. The sequenced sample consisted of peripheral blood. The chain couples TRBV4-2 to TRBJ2-3; D is possibly TRBD2 (5 bases). DNA of the CDR3: TGTGCCAGCAGCCCCTTGGCGGGCCAGTCCACAGATACGCAGTATTTT. Translating it yields CASSPLAGQSTDTQYF.